The sequence of this T cell receptor beta chain was determined in a study of blood T cell repertoires in COVID-19. Clones were sequenced by immunoSEQ multiplex PCR, and TCRdb holds only the in-frame ones, with some missing. The table shows around 370,000 clones, with about 90% occurring only once. Germline CDR1 reads MNHNY; CDR2 reads SVGAGI (reference sequence). V lost 7 bases, J lost 3 bases, and 9 bases stayed unmatched. The CDR3 runs to 16 residues. The specimen sequenced was peripheral blood. The genes are TRBV6-6 and TRBJ1-3; 10 bases map to TRBD1. This TCR derives from a young woman who had recovered from COVID-19. Here the CDR3 reads CASTRGTGVGGNTIYF. As DNA, the CDR3 is TGTGCCAGCACAAGAGGGACAGGGGTCGGTGGAAACACCATATATTTT.